A selection of T cell receptor beta chains follows, all from one sample in a study of blood T cells in healthy people across ages. TCRdb recomputed calls from the 5' RACE reads with MiXCR, one row per CDR3 protein. The sample yields nearly 800,000 distinct CDR3 sequences, 20% to 30% seen once. The sample was also linked to a second study, of T cells of mothers and their children.

Material for sequencing was blood. The receptors derive from a boy aged 5-17 years in good health. CDR3s include the opening cysteine and the closing phenylalanine or tryptophan. Each record gives: J gene, D gene, clone size, V gene, CDR3 DNA, CDR3 protein. D genes are given only for firm matches. Clone size appears in some rows only: once, few, many, or a class for an expanded clone.

>TRBJ2-1|TRBD2|NA|TRBV29-1
TGCAGCGTAGGATTGGGACTAGCGGGCTCCTACAATGAGCAGTTCTTC
CSVGLGLAGSYNEQFF
>TRBJ2-1|NA|many|TRBV7-3
TGTGCCAGCAGCTTAATTCCGTACAATGAGCAGTTCTTC
CASSLIPYNEQFF
>TRBJ2-3|NA|NA|TRBV18
TGTGCCAGCTCACCGCCGGGACATACTACAGATACGCAGTATTTT
CASSPPGHTTDTQYF
>TRBJ2-2|NA|NA|TRBV5-1
TGCGCCAGCAGCTTGGCGGTCTCGAACACCGGGGAGCTGTTTTTT
CASSLAVSNTGELFF
>TRBJ2-1|TRBD1|NA|TRBV12-3/TRBV12-4
TGTGCCAGCAGCCCGGGACAGGGAAACAATGAGCAGTTCTTC
CASSPGQGNNEQFF
>TRBJ1-6|NA|NA|TRBV19
TGTGCCAGTAGTCTGGGACATGGGCTGCTCCACTTT
CASSLGHGLLHF
>TRBJ2-5|TRBD1|few|TRBV12-3/TRBV12-4
TGTGCCAGCAGTTACGGTCCCGGGACAGGGTACGGAGAGACCCAGTACTTC
CASSYGPGTGYGETQYF
>TRBJ1-5|NA|many|TRBV7-6
TGTGCCAGCAGCCCTAGTCTGTCCCAGCCCCAGCATTTT
CASSPSLSQPQHF
>TRBJ2-3|TRBD2|NA|TRBV25-1
TGTGCCAGCAGTGATCCAACTAGCGGGAGGCGACCAGATACGCAGTATTTT
CASSDPTSGRRPDTQYF
>TRBJ2-2|TRBD2|few|TRBV7-2
TGTGCCAGCAGCTTAGAGAGGCGGGAGGTTAGCACCGGGGAGCTGTTTTTT
CASSLERREVSTGELFF
>TRBJ2-5|NA|NA|TRBV29-1
TGCAGCGTTCATGTAGGAGCCGGTGGAGGAGAGACCCAGTACTTC
CSVHVGAGGGETQYF
>TRBJ2-2|NA|NA|TRBV5-5
TGTGCCAGCAGCTTGTGGGGGCCCGGGGAGCTGTTTTTT
CASSLWGPGELFF
>TRBJ1-2|NA|few|TRBV20-1
TGCAGTGCTGGGGAGCCCTTTAGCTATGGCTACACCTTC
CSAGEPFSYGYTF
>TRBJ2-7|NA|NA|TRBV28
TGTGCCAGCAGTTCACGATGGGACACGGAATACTACGAGCAGTACTTC
CASSSRWDTEYYEQYF
>TRBJ2-1|TRBD2|many|TRBV6-4
TGTGCCAGCAGTGACTCGACTAGCGGGGGGGTTGAGCAGTTCTTC
CASSDSTSGGVEQFF
>TRBJ1-4|TRBD1|few|TRBV5-5
TGTGCCAGCAGCTTGCGCGGACAGGGGGCGGAAAAACTGTTTTTT
CASSLRGQGAEKLFF
>TRBJ1-1|NA|NA|TRBV11-2
TGTGCCAGCAGCTTAGTTCAGGGCCTGGGAGACGAAGCTTTCTTT
CASSLVQGLGDEAFF
>TRBJ2-3|NA|NA|TRBV28
TGTGCCAGCACCTTAGGGGACATCCACACAGATACGCAGTATTTT
CASTLGDIHTDTQYF
>TRBJ1-1|NA|NA|TRBV7-8
TGTGCCAGCAGCCTAATAGACAGGGAAGCTTTCTTT
CASSLIDREAFF
>TRBJ1-2|TRBD1|NA|TRBV12-3/TRBV12-4
TGTGCCGGCCGGAACACAGGGGGCCATGGCTACACCTTC
CAGRNTGGHGYTF
>TRBJ2-5|NA|few|TRBV29-1
TGCAGCGTTGTATGGCTGGCCCCAGCGACCCAGTACTTC
CSVVWLAPATQYF
>TRBJ2-5|NA|few|TRBV5-5
TGTGCCAGCAGCGACAACAAACAAGAGACCCAGTACTTC
CASSDNKQETQYF
>TRBJ1-5|TRBD1|few|TRBV5-6
TGTGCCAGCAGCTCGTGGACAGGGATTGCCAATCAGCCCCAGCATTTT
CASSSWTGIANQPQHF
>TRBJ2-7|TRBD1|NA|TRBV28
TGTGCCAGCAGTTCTCTGGGACAGGGACGCTACGAGCAGTACTTC
CASSSLGQGRYEQYF
>TRBJ1-2|TRBD1|few|TRBV4-3
TGCGCCAGCAGCCAAGATTTGGGGACAGGGAGGGCAGAATATGGCTACACCTTC
CASSQDLGTGRAEYGYTF
>TRBJ2-3|TRBD2|NA|TRBV3-1
TGTGCCAGCAGCCAAGAAGGGACTAGCGGCACAGATACGCAGTATTTT
CASSQEGTSGTDTQYF
>TRBJ2-1|TRBD1|few|TRBV15
TGTGCCACCAGCGGACACCGGGACAGGGTTTTGGAGAATGAGCAGTTCTTC
CATSGHRDRVLENEQFF
>TRBJ1-4|NA|NA|TRBV4-3
TGCGCCAGCAGCCAAGATCCCGATAGCCCTAATGAAAAACTGTTTTTT
CASSQDPDSPNEKLFF
>TRBJ1-1|NA|few|TRBV28
TGTGCCAGCAGTTATGGGGCTGCCAGGGGCCGACCATCGAACACTGAAGCTTTCTTT
CASSYGAARGRPSNTEAFF
>TRBJ2-5|NA|NA|TRBV11-2
TGTGCCAGCAGCCCCGACACCGGGCGACAAGAGACCCAGTACTTC
CASSPDTGRQETQYF
>TRBJ2-1|TRBD2|many|TRBV6-4
TGTGCCAGCAGCACTAGCGGGAGCTACAATGAGCAGTTCTTC
CASSTSGSYNEQFF
>TRBJ2-1|TRBD1|few|TRBV5-1
TGCGCCAGCAGCTTGGCCGCAGGACAGGGGGCTTACAATGAGCAGTTCTTC
CASSLAAGQGAYNEQFF
>TRBJ2-3|NA|NA|TRBV5-1
TGCGCCAGCAGCTTGGATGTGGGCACAGATACGCAGTATTTT
CASSLDVGTDTQYF
>TRBJ2-3|NA|NA|TRBV12-3/TRBV12-4
TGTGCCAGCAGACCCGGGCGGGTCCCAGATACGCAGTATTTT
CASRPGRVPDTQYF
>TRBJ1-5|NA|NA|TRBV15
TGTGCCACCAGCAGAGATTTGAGTAGCAATCAGCCCCAGCATTTT
CATSRDLSSNQPQHF
>TRBJ2-5|TRBD2|few|TRBV7-2
TGTGCCAGCAGCCCCACCGGGGGGGGAGCGCAGTACTTC
CASSPTGGGAQYF